Each of the 17 T cell receptor beta chains below was sequenced from the same sample in a study of T cells in Graves' hyperthyroidism and ophthalmopathy. Amplification targeted TCR beta CDR3 regions from RNA transcripts. The HTBI primer set was used in a first-round RT-PCR of the TCR CDR3. TCRdb itself ran the multiplex PCR reads through MiXCR, one entry per CDR3 protein. Among under 300,000 distinct CDR3 sequences listed, 25% to 30% were seen once. Source material: blood. The source is a man aged 35-49 years with Graves' hyperthyroidism that later progressed to Graves' ophthalmopathy.

The table lists this clonotype with many counts. This chain uses TRBV9 with TRBJ2-5, with 10 bases fitting TRBD1. Germline CDR1 is SGDLS and CDR2 is YYNGEE. V lost 0 bases and J lost 5; bases outside the gene matches: 10. CDR3 length: 17 residues. In DNA, the CDR3 is TGTGCCAGCAGCGTAGAGCTGACAGGGGGCGGTTGGGAGACCCAGTACTTC. Translating it yields CASSVELTGGGWETQYF.

There are many counts of this clonotype. V and J are TRBV29-1 and TRBJ2-6; D uncertain. Germline CDR1 SQVTM, CDR2 ANQGSEA. V was shortened by 1 base and J by 2 bases, with 6 bases between the two germline ends. This CDR3 comprises 14 residues. In DNA form, the CDR3 reads TGCAGCGTTGAAGGGGTTCCTGGGGCCAACGTCCTGACTTTC. It codes for CSVEGVPGANVLTF.

This clonotype was counted at least ten times. The chain joins TRBV11-1 to TRBJ1-5, with TRBD1 identical over 8 bases. In germline, CDR1 is SGHAT, CDR2 FQDESV (reference sequence). This CDR3 spans 16 amino acids. V was pared by 3 bases and J by 6 bases, with 10 bases of the junction left unmatched. CDR3 bases: TGTGCCAGCAGCTTCGGGGGCAGGGGGCTTAGTCAGCCCCAGCATTTT. Translating it yields CASSFGGRGLSQPQHF.

This clonotype has a handful of counts. V and J are TRBV11-2 and TRBJ1-1; no firm D call. The V gene's germline CDR1 is SGHAT and CDR2 FQNNGV. The CDR3 runs 13 residues. V lost 8 bases and J lost 1, with 11 bases in between. DNA of the CDR3: TGTGCCAGCGCACCGACGAGGAACACTGAAGCTTTCTTT. Translation gives CASAPTRNTEAFF.

This sequence joins TRBV28 and TRBJ1-5, with D possibly matching TRBD1 (5 bases). The germline gives CDR1 MDHEN, CDR2 SYDVKM. Trimming shortened V by 2 bases and J by 1 base, and 24 bases separated the two germline ends. The CDR3 totals 20 residues. In DNA form, the CDR3 reads TGTGCCAGCAGTTTAGTTTCGCCTCGGGGCGCAGGGCTCAGCAATCAGCCCCAGCATTTT. It translates to CASSLVSPRGAGLSNQPQHF.

On this clonotype: One junction end does not reproduce the germline sequence, and a read error may be involved. The chain carries TRBV6-2 or TRBV6-3 and TRBJ2-4, with D tentatively TRBD1 (5 bases). Germline V CDR1 and CDR2: MNHEY, SVGEGT. The CDR3 sequence is 14 residues long. The CDR3 region has the DNA TGTGCCAGCACTTACCAGGGTACTCAAAACATTCAGTACTTC. It translates to CASTYQGTQNIQYF.

This chain links TRBV12-3 or TRBV12-4 with TRBJ2-7; possible D gene TRBD2, 5 bases. The CDR3 sequence is 14 residues long. Trimming left V 4 bases short and J 0 bases short, with 10 bases between. The CDR3 DNA is TGTGCCAGCAGTTCCGGGATAAACTCCTACGAGCAGTACTTC. It translates to CASSSGINSYEQYF.

This clonotype was detected ten times or more. The V and J genes are TRBV7-9 and TRBJ2-7, with D unresolved. The germline V and J ends were trimmed by 5 bases and 1 base, with 12 bases remaining between them. The CDR3 has 14 amino acids. Germline V gene sequence: CDR1 SEHNR, CDR2 FQNEAQ (reference sequence). CDR3 in amino acids: CASSKPTVSYEQYF. CDR3 nucleotide sequence: TGTGCCAGCAGCAAACCAACAGTTTCCTACGAGCAGTACTTC.

This clonotype was found many times. The rearrangement uses TRBV27 and TRBJ1-2; no definite D call. Trimming removed 2 bases at V and 9 bases at J, with 13 bases between. Germline assignment: CDR1 MNHEY and CDR2 SMNVEV (reference sequence). The length of the CDR3 is 13 residues. CDR3 DNA sequence: TGTGCCAGCAGTTTAACGGGTAGCGATCGCTACACCTTC. As protein: CASSLTGSDRYTF.

This clonotype was recorded only once. The chain joins TRBV6-2 or TRBV6-3 to TRBJ2-2; 7 positions match TRBD2. The germline V gene has CDR1 MNHEY and CDR2 SVGEGT. The CDR3 is made up of 14 amino acids. V shed 6 bases, J shed 5 bases, and the junction held 6 bases outside the gene matches. The chain's CDR3 is CASSHRAGTGELFF. The CDR3 coding sequence is TGTGCCAGCAGCCACAGAGCGGGAACCGGGGAGCTGTTTTTT.

This clonotype was seen ten or more times. The chain couples TRBV4-2 to TRBJ1-2, with D maybe TRBD1 (5 bases). In germline, CDR1 is LGHNA, CDR2 YNFKEQ. V was trimmed by 3 bases and J by 7 bases, leaving 9 bases between them. This CDR3 is built from 12 residues. The CDR3 loop is CASSQGRLGYTF. CDR3 sequence (DNA): TGTGCCAGCAGCCAGGGACGGCTTGGCTACACCTTC.

The V gene is TRBV7-2, the J gene TRBJ2-7, with TRBD2 as a possible D gene (6 bases). V lost 5 bases, J lost 0 bases, and 14 bases lay in between. CDR1 is SGHTA and CDR2 is FQGNSA in the germline V gene. This CDR3 is 15 amino acids long. DNA for the CDR3: TGTGCCAGCAGCCCCTCTCCGGGAGTCTCCTACGAGCAGTACTTC. This encodes CASSPSPGVSYEQYF.

The sample holds many counts of this clonotype. V usage is TRBV29-1 and J usage is TRBJ1-1; D gene ambiguous. The germline V gene encodes CDR1 SQVTM and CDR2 ANQGSEA. Trimming pared 4 bases from V and 11 bases from J, leaving 11 bases between. The CDR3 has 10 amino acids. The CDR3 bases are TGCAGCGTTGGACCCGGAGTGGCTTTCTTT. Translating gives CSVGPGVAFF.

This rearrangement joins TRBV28 to TRBJ2-7; the D is unclear. Per the germline V gene, CDR1 is MDHEN and CDR2 is SYDVKM. Trimming took off 6 bases at V and 2 bases at J, with 11 bases between the two ends. This CDR3 comprises 13 residues. CDR3 in amino acids: CASSTSAPYEQYF. The CDR3 nucleotides are TGTGCCAGCAGCACGAGTGCTCCCTACGAGCAGTACTTC. Combining the CDR3 with reference TRBV28 and TRBJ2-7 gives the whole variable domain DVKVTQSSRYLVKRTGEKVFLECVQDMDHENMFWYRQDPGLGLRLIYFSYDVKMKEKGDIPEGYSVSREKKERFSLILESASTNQTSMYLCASSTSAPYEQYFGPGTRLTVT.

This chain links TRBV6-2 or TRBV6-3 with TRBJ1-5, with 7 bases fitting TRBD1. The V gene's germline CDR1 is MNHEY and CDR2 SVGEGT. The ends lost 5 bases at V and 6 bases at J; junction bases unmatched: 4. This CDR3 region has 13 residues. Written as DNA, the CDR3 is TGTGCCAGCAGTACAGGGGACTCTCAGCCCCAGCATTTT. It translates to CASSTGDSQPQHF.

This clonotype was counted at least ten times. The V and J genes are TRBV4-1 and TRBJ1-1, with TRBD1 matching 8 bases. Losses at the gene ends were 3 bases for V and 6 bases for J; bases not matched to a gene: 6. The germline V gene has CDR1 MGHRA and CDR2 YSYEKL. The CDR3 sequence is 14 residues long. DNA of the CDR3: TGCGCCAGCAGCCATCCTCAGGGGGCTGCTGAAGCTTTCTTT. Encoded protein: CASSHPQGAAEAFF.

There are many counts of this clonotype. The gene calls are TRBV28 and TRBJ2-5, with TRBD2 as a possible D gene (6 bases). With 3 bases removed from V and 4 bases from J, the gap between germline ends came to 24 bases. Germline V gene lookup returns CDR1 MDHEN and CDR2 SYDVKM. This CDR3 has 18 residues. CDR3 nucleotides: TGTGCCAGCAGTTTCCGGTATTGGCGGGAAAATTCAAGAGAGACCCAGTACTTC. It encodes CASSFRYWRENSRETQYF.